This T cell receptor (beta chain) was profiled in a study of cytomegalovirus exposure and HLA in healthy donors. The length of the CDR3 is 16 residues. The V and J ends lost 5 bases and 4 bases, in that order; junction bases with no gene match: 12. Germline V gene data show CDR1 as SGHVS and CDR2 as FQNEAQ. Using immunoSEQ multiplex PCR, the repertoire was profiled, and TCRdb retains in-frame clones only, with some absent. The repertoire consists of more than 60,000 clones, with 96% occurring once and the leading ten covering more than 3.5%. This chain joins TRBV7-8 and TRBJ2-7; the match to TRBD2 covers 9 bases. The clonotype originates from a young woman in good health and CMV-seropositive. Sequencing was done on a sample of PBMCs. The CDR3 region has the DNA TGTGCCAGCAGCCAAACTTCAGCGGGAGGATTGTACGAGCAGTACTTC. Encoded protein: CASSQTSAGGLYEQYF.